This TCR beta chain was recovered during a study of cytomegalovirus exposure and HLA in healthy donors. J gave up 4 bases and V 5 bases, and 6 bases lay outside the gene matches. The CDR3 sequence is 15 residues long. Germline V lookup: CDR1 SGHTA, CDR2 FQGNSA. With regard to this clone: The antigen remains undetermined.

General observations from the study: In a later analysis, HLA-C alleles had the fewest associated TCRs, DRB1 alleles the most.

13 Jbeta primers and 60 Vbeta primers were used for the PCR. The repertoire was sequenced with immunoSEQ multiplex PCR; TCRdb's copy has only in-frame clones and lacks some. The sample carries 80,000 to 100,000 clones, 77% recorded once. Material: PBMCs. V is TRBV7-2 and J is TRBJ2-1, with 9 positions matching TRBD1. The receptor's source is a man in his forties or fifties in good health and CMV-seropositive. In DNA, the CDR3 is TGTGCCAGCAGCCCGACGGGACAGGGTTACAATGAGCAGTTCTTC. The encoded protein is CASSPTGQGYNEQFF.